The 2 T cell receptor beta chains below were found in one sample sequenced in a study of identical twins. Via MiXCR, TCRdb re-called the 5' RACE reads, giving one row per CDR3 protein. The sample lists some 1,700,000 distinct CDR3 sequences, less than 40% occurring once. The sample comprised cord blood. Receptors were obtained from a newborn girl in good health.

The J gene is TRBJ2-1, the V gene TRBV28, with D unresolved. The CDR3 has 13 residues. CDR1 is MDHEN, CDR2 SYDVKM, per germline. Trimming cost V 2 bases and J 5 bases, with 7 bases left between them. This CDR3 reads CASSLRWDNEQFF. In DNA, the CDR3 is TGTGCCAGCAGTTTAAGGTGGGACAATGAGCAGTTCTTC.

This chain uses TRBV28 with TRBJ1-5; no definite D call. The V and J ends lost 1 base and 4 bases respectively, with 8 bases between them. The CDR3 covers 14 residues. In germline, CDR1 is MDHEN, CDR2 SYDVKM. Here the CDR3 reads CASSLYLSNQPQHF. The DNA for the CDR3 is TGTGCCAGCAGTTTATATCTATCGAATCAGCCCCAGCATTTT. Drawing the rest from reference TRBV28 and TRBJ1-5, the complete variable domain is DVKVTQSSRYLVKRTGEKVFLECVQDMDHENMFWYRQDPGLGLRLIYFSYDVKMKEKGDIPEGYSVSREKKERFSLILESASTNQTSMYLCASSLYLSNQPQHFGDGTRLSIL.